The rows below give T cell receptor beta chains drawn from one sample of a study of beta chain features in type 1 diabetes. The assay was immunoSEQ multiplex PCR, and TCRdb's table has in-frame clones only and misses some. This table has hundreds of thousands of clones, about a sixth appearing once. Sequenced input: naive CD4+ T cells from blood. These receptors were taken from a young man in good health. The CDR3 runs from the conserved cysteine through the conserved F or W. The D gene is left open where the match is weak. Rows may omit the clone size; those that give it use once, few, many or a size class.

cdr3_nt: TGTGCCGGCACCCAGGGTGGACGTGAAAAACTGTTTTTT; cdr3_aa: CAGTQGGREKLFF; clone_size: few; d_call: -; v_call: TRBV7-9; j_call: TRBJ1-4
cdr3_nt: TGCGCCAGCAGCCATCCCGGGACAGGGATCTACGAGCAGTACTTC; cdr3_aa: CASSHPGTGIYEQYF; clone_size: few; d_call: TRBD1; v_call: TRBV4-1; j_call: TRBJ2-7
cdr3_nt: TGTGCCACCCGACACAACACTGAAGCTTTCTTT; cdr3_aa: CATRHNTEAFF; clone_size: few; d_call: -; v_call: TRBV10-3; j_call: TRBJ1-1
cdr3_nt: TGTGCCAGCAGCCGTGGACAGGAGAACACTGAAGCTTTCTTT; cdr3_aa: CASSRGQENTEAFF; clone_size: -; d_call: TRBD1; v_call: TRBV4-2; j_call: TRBJ1-1
cdr3_nt: TGCGCCAGCAGCGAGGCTAACTATGGCTACACCTTC; cdr3_aa: CASSEANYGYTF; clone_size: -; d_call: -; v_call: TRBV5-1; j_call: TRBJ1-2
cdr3_nt: TGCGCCAGCAGCTCACAACCTCAGGGAAATGAGCAGTTCTTC; cdr3_aa: CASSSQPQGNEQFF; clone_size: few; d_call: -; v_call: TRBV5-1; j_call: TRBJ2-1
cdr3_nt: TGTGCCAGCAGACCGGAAACCTATGGCTACACCTTC; cdr3_aa: CASRPETYGYTF; clone_size: -; d_call: -; v_call: TRBV6-1; j_call: TRBJ1-2
cdr3_nt: TGTGCCAGCAGGGGACCCAGCCTAGCCAAAAACATTCAGTACTTC; cdr3_aa: CASRGPSLAKNIQYF; clone_size: few; d_call: -; v_call: TRBV6-5; j_call: TRBJ2-4
cdr3_nt: TGCGCCAGCAGCTTCCTACAGGGTGGTGAGACCCAGTACTTC; cdr3_aa: CASSFLQGGETQYF; clone_size: few; d_call: -; v_call: TRBV5-1; j_call: TRBJ2-5
cdr3_nt: TGTGCCAGCAGCCTCAGGGTGGGGGCCTACTACGAGCAGTACTTC; cdr3_aa: CASSLRVGAYYEQYF; clone_size: few; d_call: -; v_call: TRBV7-9; j_call: TRBJ2-7
cdr3_nt: TGTGCCAGCAGCGCCCTACCAACCGGGACGGTCAAAAACATTCAGTACTTC; cdr3_aa: CASSALPTGTVKNIQYF; clone_size: once; d_call: -; v_call: TRBV9; j_call: TRBJ2-4
cdr3_nt: TGTGCCAGCAGTTACTCTACGGGATCCTCTGGAAACACCATATATTTT; cdr3_aa: CASSYSTGSSGNTIYF; clone_size: -; d_call: -; v_call: TRBV6-5; j_call: TRBJ1-3
cdr3_nt: TGTGCCTGGAGGACTAGCGGGGGGGCCTACGAGCAGTACTTC; cdr3_aa: CAWRTSGGAYEQYF; clone_size: -; d_call: TRBD2; v_call: TRBV30; j_call: TRBJ2-7
cdr3_nt: TGTGCCAGCTCACCCCCTAACAGGGGGCAAACCTACGAGCAGTACTTC; cdr3_aa: CASSPPNRGQTYEQYF; clone_size: few; d_call: TRBD1; v_call: TRBV18; j_call: TRBJ2-7
cdr3_nt: TGTGCCAGTAGTATGAAGCTAGCGGGATACTCCTACGAGCAGTACTTC; cdr3_aa: CASSMKLAGYSYEQYF; clone_size: -; d_call: TRBD2; v_call: TRBV19; j_call: TRBJ2-7
cdr3_nt: TGTGCCAGCTCACCCGGGGGGGAACAGCCCCAGCATTTT; cdr3_aa: CASSPGGEQPQHF; clone_size: -; d_call: -; v_call: TRBV18; j_call: TRBJ1-5
cdr3_nt: TGTGCCAGCAGTTACTCGATACAGAAAGAGACCCAGTACTTC; cdr3_aa: CASSYSIQKETQYF; clone_size: -; d_call: -; v_call: TRBV6-5; j_call: TRBJ2-5
cdr3_nt: TGCAGCGTTGAAGTTCAGGGGGCATCGAACACTGAAGCTTTCTTT; cdr3_aa: CSVEVQGASNTEAFF; clone_size: -; d_call: TRBD1; v_call: TRBV29-1; j_call: TRBJ1-1
cdr3_nt: TGTGCCAGCAGAAACTCGGGCCCCCGGACATACAATGAGCAGTTCTTC; cdr3_aa: CASRNSGPRTYNEQFF; clone_size: -; d_call: -; v_call: TRBV7-2; j_call: TRBJ2-1
cdr3_nt: TGTGCCAGCAGGACCTCTAGCGGGGGTGGGACCCAGTACTTC; cdr3_aa: CASRTSSGGGTQYF; clone_size: few; d_call: TRBD2; v_call: TRBV7-2; j_call: TRBJ2-5
cdr3_nt: TGTGCCAGCAGCCAAGGGGACAGGGCGGAGACCCAGTACTTC; cdr3_aa: CASSQGDRAETQYF; clone_size: -; d_call: TRBD1; v_call: TRBV4-2; j_call: TRBJ2-5
cdr3_nt: TGTGCCAGCAGCTTAGTGGCGGGGTGGAGTGAGCAGTTCTTC; cdr3_aa: CASSLVAGWSEQFF; clone_size: few; d_call: -; v_call: TRBV7-9; j_call: TRBJ2-1
cdr3_nt: TGTGCCAGCAGCCAACCCCCAGATACGCAGTATTTT; cdr3_aa: CASSQPPDTQYF; clone_size: few; d_call: -; v_call: TRBV7-2; j_call: TRBJ2-3
cdr3_nt: TGTGCCAGCAGTGAACGTAAAACCGGGGAGCTGTTTTTT; cdr3_aa: CASSERKTGELFF; clone_size: few; d_call: -; v_call: TRBV25-1; j_call: TRBJ2-2
cdr3_nt: TGTGCCAGCAGTGAACGTCACAAGATGAACACTGAAGCTTTCTTT; cdr3_aa: CASSERHKMNTEAFF; clone_size: few; d_call: -; v_call: TRBV6-1; j_call: TRBJ1-1
cdr3_nt: TGTGCCGCCGGAGGGGGACAGGGTTGGGCGGGCAATCAGCCCCAGCATTTT; cdr3_aa: CAAGGGQGWAGNQPQHF; clone_size: -; d_call: TRBD1; v_call: TRBV30; j_call: TRBJ1-5
cdr3_nt: TGTGCCAGCAGCATCGGACAGGGTGCTCTAGCCGGCTACACCTTC; cdr3_aa: CASSIGQGALAGYTF; clone_size: few; d_call: TRBD1; v_call: TRBV5-4; j_call: TRBJ1-2
cdr3_nt: TGCGCCAGCAGCCAAGGGACTAGCGGCCAAGAGACCCAGTACTTC; cdr3_aa: CASSQGTSGQETQYF; clone_size: -; d_call: TRBD2; v_call: TRBV4-1; j_call: TRBJ2-5
cdr3_nt: TGCGCCAGCAGCGAGAGAACTGCCGGACAGTACTCCTACGAGCAGTACTTC; cdr3_aa: CASSERTAGQYSYEQYF; clone_size: few; d_call: -; v_call: TRBV5-1; j_call: TRBJ2-7
cdr3_nt: TGTGCCAGCAGTTTCCCGGGACAGCTAGACAAAAACATTCAGTACTTC; cdr3_aa: CASSFPGQLDKNIQYF; clone_size: -; d_call: TRBD1; v_call: TRBV28; j_call: TRBJ2-4
cdr3_nt: TGTGCCAGCAGATACAGGGGGCGCGGGTCCAGTGGCTACACCTTC; cdr3_aa: CASRYRGRGSSGYTF; clone_size: few; d_call: TRBD1; v_call: TRBV13; j_call: TRBJ1-2
cdr3_nt: TGTGCCAGCAGCTTATGGACAGACCCAGGGAAACTGTTTTTT; cdr3_aa: CASSLWTDPGKLFF; clone_size: -; d_call: -; v_call: TRBV7-9; j_call: TRBJ1-4
cdr3_nt: TGTGCCAGCAGCTCGATCACGTCCTCCGGGACAGGTCTATACGAGCAGTACTTC; cdr3_aa: CASSSITSSGTGLYEQYF; clone_size: -; d_call: TRBD1; v_call: TRBV7-9; j_call: TRBJ2-7
cdr3_nt: TGTGCCAGCAGCTTAAGCCCGGGACGCACAGATACGCAGTATTTT; cdr3_aa: CASSLSPGRTDTQYF; clone_size: -; d_call: -; v_call: TRBV7-3; j_call: TRBJ2-3
cdr3_nt: TGTGCCAGCAGACAGGCCGGGAATCAGCCCCAGCATTTT; cdr3_aa: CASRQAGNQPQHF; clone_size: -; d_call: -; v_call: TRBV4-2; j_call: TRBJ1-5
cdr3_nt: TGCGCCAGCAGCCAAGGACAGAATCCGTATGGCTACACCTTC; cdr3_aa: CASSQGQNPYGYTF; clone_size: -; d_call: -; v_call: TRBV4-1; j_call: TRBJ1-2
cdr3_nt: TGTGCCACCAGCAGAGATGGGAGAGAGGGACAGCCCCAGCATTTT; cdr3_aa: CATSRDGREGQPQHF; clone_size: few; d_call: -; v_call: TRBV15; j_call: TRBJ1-5
cdr3_nt: TGCAGCGCCCTCATAGCGGGACCAACGAATGAGCAGTTCTTC; cdr3_aa: CSALIAGPTNEQFF; clone_size: -; d_call: TRBD2; v_call: TRBV29-1; j_call: TRBJ2-1
cdr3_nt: TGTGCCAGCAGTGTGGCGAGCGGGGGCAAGAACTACAATGAGCAGTTCTTC; cdr3_aa: CASSVASGGKNYNEQFF; clone_size: few; d_call: TRBD2; v_call: TRBV5-4; j_call: TRBJ2-1
cdr3_nt: TGTGCCAGCAGCCTCCCAGGAGGGGGGTCTGGGGGCTACACCTTC; cdr3_aa: CASSLPGGGSGGYTF; clone_size: -; d_call: -; v_call: TRBV7-9; j_call: TRBJ1-2
cdr3_nt: TGTGCCAGCAACTCACGGGACAGGATCCCTCAGCCCCAGCATTTT; cdr3_aa: CASNSRDRIPQPQHF; clone_size: -; d_call: TRBD1; v_call: TRBV28; j_call: TRBJ1-5
cdr3_nt: TGTGCCAGCAGGACGACAGGGGTGGAGACCCAGTACTTC; cdr3_aa: CASRTTGVETQYF; clone_size: few; d_call: TRBD1; v_call: TRBV28; j_call: TRBJ2-5
cdr3_nt: TGTGCCAGCAGTTTATTACAGTACGAGCAGTACTTC; cdr3_aa: CASSLLQYEQYF; clone_size: few; d_call: -; v_call: TRBV28; j_call: TRBJ2-7
cdr3_nt: TGTGCCAGCAGTGAAACCGGACAGGGGTGGAGCACAGATACGCAGTATTTT; cdr3_aa: CASSETGQGWSTDTQYF; clone_size: -; d_call: TRBD1; v_call: TRBV2; j_call: TRBJ2-3
cdr3_nt: TGCGCCAGCAGCTCCTTAGACAGGGGCCCTCCCTACGAGCAGTACTTC; cdr3_aa: CASSSLDRGPPYEQYF; clone_size: few; d_call: TRBD1; v_call: TRBV5-1; j_call: TRBJ2-7
cdr3_nt: TGTGCCAGCAGCCAAGGCTTCGGCCGCCGCGCTATGGGCGGCTACACCTTC; cdr3_aa: CASSQGFGRRAMGGYTF; clone_size: -; d_call: -; v_call: TRBV14; j_call: TRBJ1-2
cdr3_nt: TGTGCCATCAGTGCGATCCAGGGGGCCTCTAGCGAGCAGTACTTC; cdr3_aa: CAISAIQGASSEQYF; clone_size: -; d_call: TRBD1; v_call: TRBV10-3; j_call: TRBJ2-7
cdr3_nt: TGCGCCAGCAGCTCCCTTTCCCACTACGAGCAGTACTTC; cdr3_aa: CASSSLSHYEQYF; clone_size: -; d_call: -; v_call: TRBV5-1; j_call: TRBJ2-7
cdr3_nt: TGTGCCAGCAGTCCCAGGGTAAACACCATATATTTT; cdr3_aa: CASSPRVNTIYF; clone_size: many; d_call: -; v_call: TRBV28; j_call: TRBJ1-3
cdr3_nt: TGTGCCAGCAGCTTACGAATAGCGGGAGGGCCGGGCAATGAGCAGTTCTTC; cdr3_aa: CASSLRIAGGPGNEQFF; clone_size: few; d_call: TRBD2; v_call: TRBV7-2; j_call: TRBJ2-1
cdr3_nt: TGTGCCAGCACCCCGGGGGGGATGAATTCACCCCTCCACTTT; cdr3_aa: CASTPGGMNSPLHF; clone_size: few; d_call: -; v_call: TRBV27; j_call: TRBJ1-6
cdr3_nt: TGCGCCAGCAGCCAAGATGAGACTAGCGGGTTCAATGAGCAGTTCTTC; cdr3_aa: CASSQDETSGFNEQFF; clone_size: few; d_call: TRBD2; v_call: TRBV4-1; j_call: TRBJ2-1